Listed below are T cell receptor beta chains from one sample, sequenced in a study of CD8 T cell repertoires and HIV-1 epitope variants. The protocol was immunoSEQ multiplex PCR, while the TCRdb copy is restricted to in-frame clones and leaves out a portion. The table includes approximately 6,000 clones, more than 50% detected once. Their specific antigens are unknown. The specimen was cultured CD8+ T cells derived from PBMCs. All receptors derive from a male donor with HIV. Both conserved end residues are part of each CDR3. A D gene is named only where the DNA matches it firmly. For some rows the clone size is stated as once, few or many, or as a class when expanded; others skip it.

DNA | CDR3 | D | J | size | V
TGTGCCAGCAGCACCGACAGGGGATATGAAAAACTGTTTTTT | CASSTDRGYEKLFF | TRBD1 | TRBJ1-4 | NA | TRBV5-6
TGCAGCGTTGAGTGGGCGGGCGGTAACTATGGCTACACCTTC | CSVEWAGGNYGYTF | NA | TRBJ1-2 | NA | TRBV29-1
TGTGCCAGCAGCCCCCCCAACCACGAGCAGTACTTC | CASSPPNHEQYF | NA | TRBJ2-7 | NA | TRBV14
TGTGCCAGCAGCCTTTGGACTAGCGGGGCCACCGGGGAGCTGTTTTTT | CASSLWTSGATGELFF | TRBD2 | TRBJ2-2 | NA | TRBV11-1
TGTGCCAGTACGGAGGGAGGCGACTATGGCTACACCTTC | CASTEGGDYGYTF | NA | TRBJ1-2 | NA | TRBV19
TGTGCCAGCAGCCAAGAATTTCTTCCTACAGGGCAAGAGACCCAGTACTTC | CASSQEFLPTGQETQYF | NA | TRBJ2-5 | NA | TRBV4-2
TGTGCCAGCAACGAAGCGGGAGGGCGGGTGGATACGCAGTATTTT | CASNEAGGRVDTQYF | TRBD2 | TRBJ2-3 | NA | TRBV27
TGTGCCAGCATTCTATCGGGGGGAGCTGAAGCTTTCTTT | CASILSGGAEAFF | NA | TRBJ1-1 | few | TRBV28
TGTGCCAGCAGCTTAGGTACCTACAATGAGCAGTTCTTC | CASSLGTYNEQFF | NA | TRBJ2-1 | few | TRBV7-9
TGTGCCAGCAGCTTGGGGACTAGCGGGAGAAGGAATGAGCAGTTCTTC | CASSLGTSGRRNEQFF | TRBD2 | TRBJ2-1 | NA | TRBV5-4
TGTGCCAGCAGCTTTTCCTACGAGCAGTACTTC | CASSFSYEQYF | NA | TRBJ2-7 | few | TRBV5-6
TGTGCCAGCAGTTTATTACAGGAGACTGACACAGATACGCAGTATTTT | CASSLLQETDTDTQYF | NA | TRBJ2-3 | NA | TRBV27
TGTGCCAGTAGTATTTCACTAGCGGGGAACTACGAGCAGTACTTC | CASSISLAGNYEQYF | TRBD2 | TRBJ2-7 | once | TRBV19
TGCAGCGTGGCGGACGGGATGAACACTGAAGCTTTCTTT | CSVADGMNTEAFF | NA | TRBJ1-1 | NA | TRBV29-1
TGTGCCAGCAGCTTAGACGGTGCCAGTGAGCAGTTCTTC | CASSLDGASEQFF | NA | TRBJ2-1 | NA | TRBV7-9
TGTGCCAGCAGACGTGGAGGATCATGGTTTGAAAAACTGTTTTTT | CASRRGGSWFEKLFF | NA | TRBJ1-4 | few | TRBV27
TGTGCCAGAGCAGATATGGTGAGAAAGACCTATGGCTACACCTTC | CARADMVRKTYGYTF | NA | TRBJ1-2 | NA | TRBV5-3
TGTGCCAGCAGCGTAGCGCCTCAGACTAGCGGGAGACCCTACGAGCAGTACTTC | CASSVAPQTSGRPYEQYF | TRBD2 | TRBJ2-7 | NA | TRBV9
TGTGCCAGCAGGAGTGGACAGGGGCGTGACTATGGCTACACCTTC | CASRSGQGRDYGYTF | TRBD1 | TRBJ1-2 | medium-sized | TRBV27
TGTGCCAGCTCACCACCGCAGGGTTACGAGCAGTACTTC | CASSPPQGYEQYF | NA | TRBJ2-7 | NA | TRBV18
TGCGCCAGCAGCACAGGGACAGTCCGATTAGTCCTAGCGGGAGAGGCAGATACGCAGTATTTT | CASSTGTVRLVLAGEADTQYF | TRBD2 | TRBJ2-3 | NA | TRBV5-1
TGTGCCAGCAGCACAGGAGGCCTCGCGAATTACGAGCAGTACTTC | CASSTGGLANYEQYF | NA | TRBJ2-7 | few | TRBV7-2
TGTGCCACTTTAGGTGACCCTAACACCGGGGAGCTGTTTTTT | CATLGDPNTGELFF | NA | TRBJ2-2 | once | TRBV5-5
TGTGCCAGTAGTACCCTAGCGACAGAATACGAGCAGTACTTC | CASSTLATEYEQYF | NA | TRBJ2-7 | large | TRBV19
TGTGCCAGCAGCTTAGGAACTACGACAGATACGCAGTATTTT | CASSLGTTTDTQYF | NA | TRBJ2-3 | NA | TRBV11-1
TGTGCCAGTAGTATAATGTTCGGGGCAGGAGACCACTATGGCTACACCTTC | CASSIMFGAGDHYGYTF | NA | TRBJ1-2 | NA | TRBV19
TGTGCCAGTAGTGCCCCGGACAGGGGCGATGAAAAACTGTTTTTT | CASSAPDRGDEKLFF | TRBD1 | TRBJ1-4 | NA | TRBV19
TGTGCCAGCAGCTTCCAAACCGGGGAGCTGTTTTTT | CASSFQTGELFF | NA | TRBJ2-2 | few | TRBV5-5
TGTGCCAGCAGTGAAGATTACTTGAACACTGAAGCTTTCTTT | CASSEDYLNTEAFF | NA | TRBJ1-1 | NA | TRBV2
TGTGCCAGCAGTTACGGGCTAGGCGGGGTCGAAGCTTTCTTT | CASSYGLGGVEAFF | NA | TRBJ1-1 | few | TRBV6-6
TGTGCCAGCAGTTACCTTTCCGGGAGCCAAGAGACCCAGTACTTC | CASSYLSGSQETQYF | NA | TRBJ2-5 | NA | TRBV6-5
TGTGCCAGCAGCTTGGACAGGCCCGTGTACCAAGAGACCCAGTACTTC | CASSLDRPVYQETQYF | NA | TRBJ2-5 | few | TRBV5-6
TGTGCCAGCAGTCCTTTTGAGACAGGAGAAGAGAACTATGGCTACACCTTC | CASSPFETGEENYGYTF | NA | TRBJ1-2 | NA | TRBV2
TGTGCCAGTAGGTGGCGGGGGGACGTGAGCTCCTACAATGAGCAGTTCTTC | CASRWRGDVSSYNEQFF | TRBD2 | TRBJ2-1 | few | TRBV19
TGTGCCAGCAGTTTCCGAGAGACCCAGTACTTC | CASSFRETQYF | NA | TRBJ2-5 | once | TRBV28